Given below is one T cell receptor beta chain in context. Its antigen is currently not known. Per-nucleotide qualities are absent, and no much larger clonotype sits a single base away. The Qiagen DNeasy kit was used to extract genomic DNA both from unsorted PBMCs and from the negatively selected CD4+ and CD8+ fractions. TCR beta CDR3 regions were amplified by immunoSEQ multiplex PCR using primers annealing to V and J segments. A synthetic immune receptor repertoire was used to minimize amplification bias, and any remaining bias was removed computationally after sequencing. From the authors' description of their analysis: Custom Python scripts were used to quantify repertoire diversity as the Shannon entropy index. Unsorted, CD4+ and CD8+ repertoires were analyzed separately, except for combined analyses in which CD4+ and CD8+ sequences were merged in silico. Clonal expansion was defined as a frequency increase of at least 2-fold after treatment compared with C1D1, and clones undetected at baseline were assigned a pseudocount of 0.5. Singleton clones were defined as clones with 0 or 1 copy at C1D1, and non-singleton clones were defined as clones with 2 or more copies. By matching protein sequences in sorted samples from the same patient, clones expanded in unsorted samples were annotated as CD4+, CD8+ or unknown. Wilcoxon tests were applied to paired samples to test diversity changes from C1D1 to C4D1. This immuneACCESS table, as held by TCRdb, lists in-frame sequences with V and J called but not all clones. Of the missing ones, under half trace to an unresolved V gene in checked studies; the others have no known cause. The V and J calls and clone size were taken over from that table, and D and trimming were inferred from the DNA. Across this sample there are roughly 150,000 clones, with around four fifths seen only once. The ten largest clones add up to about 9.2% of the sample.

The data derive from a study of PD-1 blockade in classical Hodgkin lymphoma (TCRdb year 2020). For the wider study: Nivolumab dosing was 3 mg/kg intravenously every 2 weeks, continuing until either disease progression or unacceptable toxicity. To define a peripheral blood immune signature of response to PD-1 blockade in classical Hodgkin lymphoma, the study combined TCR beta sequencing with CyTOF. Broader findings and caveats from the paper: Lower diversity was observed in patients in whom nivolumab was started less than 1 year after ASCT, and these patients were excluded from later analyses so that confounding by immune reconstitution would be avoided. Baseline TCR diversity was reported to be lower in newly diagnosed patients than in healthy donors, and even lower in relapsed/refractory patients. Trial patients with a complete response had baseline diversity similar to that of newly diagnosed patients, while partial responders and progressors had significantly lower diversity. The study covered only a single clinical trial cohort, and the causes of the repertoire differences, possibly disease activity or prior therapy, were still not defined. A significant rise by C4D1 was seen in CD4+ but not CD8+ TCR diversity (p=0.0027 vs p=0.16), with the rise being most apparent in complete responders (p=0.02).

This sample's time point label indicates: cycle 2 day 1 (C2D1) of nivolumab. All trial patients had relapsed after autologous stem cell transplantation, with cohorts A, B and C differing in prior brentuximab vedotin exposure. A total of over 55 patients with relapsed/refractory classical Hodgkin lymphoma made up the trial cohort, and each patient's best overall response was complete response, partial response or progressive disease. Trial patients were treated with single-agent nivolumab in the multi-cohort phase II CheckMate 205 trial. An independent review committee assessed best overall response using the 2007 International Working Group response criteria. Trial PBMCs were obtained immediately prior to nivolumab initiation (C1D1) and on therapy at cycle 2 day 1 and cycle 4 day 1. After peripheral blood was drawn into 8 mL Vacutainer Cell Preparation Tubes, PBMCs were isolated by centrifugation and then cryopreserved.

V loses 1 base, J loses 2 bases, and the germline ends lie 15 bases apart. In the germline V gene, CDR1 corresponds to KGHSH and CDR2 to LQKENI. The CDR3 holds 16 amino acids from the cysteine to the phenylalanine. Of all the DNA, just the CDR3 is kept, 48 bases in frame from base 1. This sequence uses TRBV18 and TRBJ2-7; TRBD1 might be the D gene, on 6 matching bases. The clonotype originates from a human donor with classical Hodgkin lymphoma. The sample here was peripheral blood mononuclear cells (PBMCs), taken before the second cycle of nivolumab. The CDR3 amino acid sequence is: CASSPRWGRSTYEQYF. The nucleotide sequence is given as TGTGCCAGCTCACCACGTTGGGGGCGATCAACCTACGAGCAGTACTTC.